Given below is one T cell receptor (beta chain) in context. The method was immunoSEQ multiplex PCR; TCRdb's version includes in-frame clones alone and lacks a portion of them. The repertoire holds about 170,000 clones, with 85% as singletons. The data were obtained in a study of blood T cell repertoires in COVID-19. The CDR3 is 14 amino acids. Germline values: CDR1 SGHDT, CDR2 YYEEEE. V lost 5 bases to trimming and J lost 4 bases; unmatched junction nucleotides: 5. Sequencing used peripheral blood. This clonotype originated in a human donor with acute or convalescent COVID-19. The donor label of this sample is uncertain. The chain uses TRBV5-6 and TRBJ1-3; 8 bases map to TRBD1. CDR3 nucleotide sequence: TGTGCCAGCAGGAACAGGGGGACGGGAAACACCATATATTTT. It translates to CASRNRGTGNTIYF.